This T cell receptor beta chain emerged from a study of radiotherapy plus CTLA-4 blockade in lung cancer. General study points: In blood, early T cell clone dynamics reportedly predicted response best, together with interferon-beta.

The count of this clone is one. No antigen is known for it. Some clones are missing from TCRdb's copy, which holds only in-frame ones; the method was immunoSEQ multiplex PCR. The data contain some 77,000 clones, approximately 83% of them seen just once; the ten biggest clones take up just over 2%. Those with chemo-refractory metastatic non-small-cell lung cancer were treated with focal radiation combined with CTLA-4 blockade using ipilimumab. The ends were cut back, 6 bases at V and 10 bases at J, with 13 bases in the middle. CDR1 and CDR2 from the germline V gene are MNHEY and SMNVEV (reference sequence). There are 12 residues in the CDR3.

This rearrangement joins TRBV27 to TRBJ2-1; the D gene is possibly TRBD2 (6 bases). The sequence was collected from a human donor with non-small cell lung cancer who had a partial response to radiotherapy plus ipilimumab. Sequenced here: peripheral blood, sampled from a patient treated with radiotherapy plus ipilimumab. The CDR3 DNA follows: TGTGCCAGCAGGTTCGCGGGGACGGAGCAGTTCTTC. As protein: CASRFAGTEQFF.